This T cell receptor beta chain comes out of a study of blood T cell repertoires in COVID-19. Study at large: COVID-19 samples, acute and convalescent, were from the United States, Italy and Spain. T cells, B-cell-depleted T cells, or PBMCs supplied cDNA or gDNA.

The CDR3 totals 15 residues. The ends were cut back, 1 base at V and 1 base at J, with 9 bases in the middle. Germline V gene sequence: CDR1 SGHRS, CDR2 YFSETQ. Method: immunoSEQ multiplex PCR; TCRdb's copy keeps in-frame clones and lacks some. Here the sample spans approximately 190,000 clones, 84% being singletons. This clonotype was sampled from a woman aged 65 to 85 with active or convalescent COVID-19. The V gene is TRBV5-1, the J gene TRBJ2-1, with D hard to call. The sample was peripheral blood. The CDR3 DNA is TGCGCCAGCAGCTTGAACGGGTGGTCCTACAATGAGCAGTTCTTC. Residues: CASSLNGWSYNEQFF. Based on the CDR3 plus reference TRBV5-1 and TRBJ2-1, the full variable domain is KAGVTQTPRYLIKTRGQQVTLSCSPISGHRSVSWYQQTPGQGLQFLFEYFSETQRNKGNFPGRFSGRQFSNSRSEMNVSTLELGDSALYLCASSLNGWSYNEQFFGPGTRLTVL.